These T cell receptor beta chains were read from a single sample in a study of OX40 agonist ivuxolimab in advanced cancers. The data were produced by immunoSEQ multiplex PCR, yet TCRdb's version contains in-frame clones alone and is incomplete. The sample has 55,000 to 60,000 clones, 84% seen once. This specimen consisted of CD4+ or CD8+ T cells sorted from blood, obtained in a trial of the OX40 agonist ivuxolimab. The receptors come from an adult with an advanced solid tumor such as melanoma, head and neck, liver or kidney cancer. CDR3s include the opening cysteine and the closing phenylalanine or tryptophan. The D gene is left open where the match is weak.

D | J | V | DNA | CDR3
NA | TRBJ2-1 | TRBV14 | TGTGCCAGCAGCCAAGGGGGTAGGGAGCAGTTCTTC | CASSQGGREQFF
NA | TRBJ1-2 | TRBV30 | TGTGCCTGGAGTCCCGGTTTTAATGGCTACACCTTC | CAWSPGFNGYTF
NA | TRBJ2-2 | TRBV9 | TGTGCCAGTAGCGCCACTAACACCGGGGAGCTGTTTTTT | CASSATNTGELFF
NA | TRBJ1-4 | TRBV11-2 | TGTGCCAGCAGCTTAGTTCGGGGGCGAGTAACTAATGAAAAACTGTTTTTT | CASSLVRGRVTNEKLFF
NA | TRBJ2-7 | TRBV28 | TGTGCCAGCAGTTTTTGGGCAGGGGTCTCCTACGAGCAGTACTTC | CASSFWAGVSYEQYF
NA | TRBJ1-3 | TRBV2 | TGTGCCAGCAGTGAGGCATTCCGGACTGGCTCTGGAAACACCATATATTTT | CASSEAFRTGSGNTIYF
TRBD1 | TRBJ1-5 | TRBV28 | TGTGCCAGCAGTTTCAGCCAGGGGGCTCGTCAGCCCCAGCATTTT | CASSFSQGARQPQHF
TRBD1 | TRBJ2-2 | TRBV5-4 | TGTGCCAGCAGCTTTCGGGACAGCCCCTCGAACACCGGGGAGCTGTTTTTT | CASSFRDSPSNTGELFF
NA | TRBJ1-1 | TRBV6-5 | TGTGCCAGCAGTTACTCGTTCCAGAACACTGAAGCTTTCTTT | CASSYSFQNTEAFF
NA | TRBJ1-1 | TRBV28 | TGTGCCAGCGTCCCGGGGGGGAACACTGAAGCTTTCTTT | CASVPGGNTEAFF
NA | TRBJ2-3 | TRBV9 | TGTGCCGGCCGGCGGCGTGGGAGCACAGATACGCAGTATTTT | CAGRRRGSTDTQYF
TRBD1 | TRBJ1-3 | TRBV19 | TGTGCCAGTAGTGCCTGGGACAGGGGGGACACCATATATTTT | CASSAWDRGDTIYF
NA | TRBJ2-2 | TRBV4-3 | TGCGCCAGCAGCCAAGGGGCGGACAGAGCCACCGGGGAGCTGTTTTTT | CASSQGADRATGELFF
NA | TRBJ2-4 | TRBV19 | TGTGCCAGTAGCGCCCAGGGGGCCAAAAACATTCAGTACTTC | CASSAQGAKNIQYF
TRBD1 | TRBJ1-6 | TRBV5-4 | TGTGCCAGCAGCTTGGGACAGGGGGTCGACTCACCCCTCCACTTT | CASSLGQGVDSPLHF
NA | TRBJ1-2 | TRBV4-2 | TGTGCCAGCAGCCAAGATGAATGGGGCGGGTATGGCTACACCTTC | CASSQDEWGGYGYTF
NA | TRBJ2-7 | TRBV29-1 | TGCAGCGTTGGATATGACAGCTCTCCTGGGGAGCAGTACTTC | CSVGYDSSPGEQYF
NA | TRBJ1-4 | TRBV18 | TGTGCCAGCTCACCACCGGGGGGGGCTGGGGAAAAACTGTTTTTT | CASSPPGGAGEKLFF
NA | TRBJ1-1 | TRBV5-5 | TGTGCCAGCAGCTTGGGTAATACAGATACTAACACTGAAGCTTTCTTT | CASSLGNTDTNTEAFF
TRBD1 | TRBJ1-3 | TRBV28 | TGTGCCAGCAGCTACAGGGGGCGAAGAAACACCATATATTTT | CASSYRGRRNTIYF